This T cell receptor (beta chain) stems from a study of lung T cells in sarcoidosis with Löfgren's syndrome. As for the study in general: CD4+ T cells build up in sarcoidosis bronchoalveolar lavage fluid. Study outcomes and limitations: These T cells were suggested, not shown, to recognize a putative antigen.

The CDR3 sequence is 16 residues long. Germline V CDR1 and CDR2: DFQATT, SNEGSKA (reference sequence). Losses at the gene ends were 7 bases for V and 0 bases for J; bases not matched to a gene: 11. This clonotype was recorded at least ten times. Its antigen is as yet unknown. TCRdb fed the reads into MiXCR, producing one record per CDR3 protein. This sample has some 65,000 distinct CDR3 sequences, with approximately 21% found just once. This clonotype was sampled from a human donor with sarcoidosis (Löfgren's syndrome or another form), or a control subject (not recorded which). The gene calls are TRBV20-1 and TRBJ1-1, with 10 bases that match TRBD1. The sequenced sample was CD4+ T cells from PBMCs. CDR3 coding DNA: TGCAGTGGCAGGGACAGGGGCCGTCAAATGAACACTGAAGCTTTCTTT. Its translation is CSGRDRGRQMNTEAFF.